The subject of this entry is one TCR beta chain. The V gene end was trimmed by 5 bases and the J gene end by 3 bases; junction bases not matched to a gene: 4. This CDR3 is 14 amino acids long. Germline assignment: CDR1 SGHTA and CDR2 FQGNSA. These data originate in a study of blood T cell repertoires in COVID-19. Background on the study: PBMCs, B-cell-depleted T cells, or T cells were the source of the cDNA or gDNA that made up the material.

Original analysis: Scientists estimated how many nucleated cells there were by amplifying reference gene primers. Profiled with immunoSEQ multiplex PCR; TCRdb holds only in-frame clones, not every one. The DNA gave D and trimming, while V, J and clone size come from that table. Found here are some 350,000 clones, more than 70% of them singletons; the top ten hold around 6.6%. The sequence came from a woman in her 70s with COVID-19, enrolled during active disease. The sequencing input was peripheral blood. The chain is built from TRBV7-2 and TRBJ2-5, with 9 bases that match TRBD2. This CDR3 is CASSRGLAKETQYF. The CDR3 bases are TGTGCCAGCAGCCGGGGACTAGCTAAAGAGACCCAGTACTTC.